The entry below describes one TCR beta chain. This sample was included in a study of blood T cell repertoires in COVID-19. As for the study in general: The United States, Italy and Spain supplied acute and convalescent COVID-19 samples.

As processed by the authors: Amplifying reference gene primers gave estimates of nucleated cell counts. Profiling relied on immunoSEQ multiplex PCR, and the TCRdb table lists in-frame clones only, not all of them. The DNA gave D and trimming, while V, J and clone size come from that table. The sample lists 100,000 to 150,000 clones; roughly 80% were seen once. Participants were placed into cohorts based on the clinical history they reported. The clonotype comes from a middle-aged man with acute COVID-19. Input material: PBMCs or T cells enriched from blood (not recorded which).

CDR3 sequence (DNA): TGTGCCAGCAGTTCAATGGAGGGAAACACCATATATTTT. This codes for CASSSMEGNTIYF. The chain is built from TRBV12-3 or TRBV12-4 and TRBJ1-3; no definite D call. Between the trimmed V and J ends, which lost 4 bases and 4 bases, there was a span of 8 bases. The CDR3 runs 13 residues.